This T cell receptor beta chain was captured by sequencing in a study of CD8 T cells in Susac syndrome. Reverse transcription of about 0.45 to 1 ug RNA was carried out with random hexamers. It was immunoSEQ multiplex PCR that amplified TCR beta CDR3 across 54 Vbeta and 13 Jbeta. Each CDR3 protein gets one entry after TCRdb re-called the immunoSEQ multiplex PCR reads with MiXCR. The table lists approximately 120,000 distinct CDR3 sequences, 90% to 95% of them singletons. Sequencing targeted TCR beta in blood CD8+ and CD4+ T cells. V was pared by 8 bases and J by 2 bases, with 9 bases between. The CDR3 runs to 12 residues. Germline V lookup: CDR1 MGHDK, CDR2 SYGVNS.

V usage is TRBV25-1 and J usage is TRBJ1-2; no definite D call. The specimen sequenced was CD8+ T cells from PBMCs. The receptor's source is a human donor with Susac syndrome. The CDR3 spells CASSTENYGYTF. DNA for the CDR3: TGTGCCAGCTCGACTGAGAACTATGGCTACACCTTC.